These 21 T cell receptor beta chains share one sample of origin, sequenced in a study of T-cell reconstitution after alpha-beta-depleted transplantation in children. As it was prepared, the TCRbeta library received unique molecular identifiers. TCRdb analysed the PCR reads with MiXCR anew, one entry per CDR3 protein. Here the sample spans tens of thousands of distinct CDR3 sequences, 5.8% being singletons. The sample here was PBMCs, mostly from graft donor cells, taken 60 days after TCRalphabeta/CD19-depleted stem cell transplant. The receptors originated from a female patient aged 2 to 10 who had a stem cell transplant for aplastic anemia, so the T cells may come from the graft donor.

This clonotype was recorded many times. The rearrangement joins TRBV9 to TRBJ2-7; 7 bases match TRBD1. The CDR3 has 14 residues. The V gene's germline CDR1 is SGDLS and CDR2 YYNGEE. V trimming: 4 bases; J trimming: 4 bases; junction bases outside the gene matches: 8. The CDR3 protein is CASSPHGQAYEQYF. As DNA, the CDR3 is TGTGCCAGCAGCCCCCACGGACAGGCATACGAGCAGTACTTC.

Many counts were recorded for this clonotype. The chain couples TRBV29-1 to TRBJ2-1, with 8 nucleotides matching TRBD2. V shed 0 bases, J shed 4 bases, and the junction held 8 bases outside the gene matches. CDR3 length: 16 amino acids. Per the germline V gene, CDR1 is SQVTM and CDR2 is ANQGSEA. The CDR3 spells CSVEDQRAGGYNEQFF. DNA for the CDR3: TGCAGCGTTGAAGATCAACGGGCGGGAGGTTACAATGAGCAGTTCTTC.

This clonotype has at least ten counts. This rearrangement joins TRBV5-1 to TRBJ2-7, with D perhaps matching TRBD1 (5 bases). Germline V gene lookup returns CDR1 SGHRS and CDR2 YFSETQ. V lost 2 bases, J lost 2 bases, and 8 bases lay in between. The CDR3 loop spans 13 amino acids. The CDR3, as DNA: TGCGCCAGCAGCTTACCAGGGACCTACGAGCAGTACTTC. Translated: CASSLPGTYEQYF. Using reference TRBV5-1 and TRBJ2-7 for the parts outside the CDR3, the full variable domain is KAGVTQTPRYLIKTRGQQVTLSCSPISGHRSVSWYQQTPGQGLQFLFEYFSETQRNKGNFPGRFSGRQFSNSRSEMNVSTLELGDSALYLCASSLPGTYEQYFGPGTRLTVT.

This clonotype was seen ten or more times. V usage is TRBV6-1 and J usage is TRBJ1-5; 9 bases match TRBD1. Per germline, CDR1 MNHNS and CDR2 SASEGT. This CDR3 contains 14 residues. With V trimmed by 7 bases and J by 5 bases, 6 bases remained unmatched. CDR3 bases: TGTGCCAGCATTCCGGGACAGGGAGATCAGCCCCAGCATTTT. It is translated as CASIPGQGDQPQHF.

This clonotype was observed many times. The rearrangement links TRBV28 to TRBJ2-5; D perhaps matches TRBD1 (6 bases). The CDR3 contains 14 residues. In germline, CDR1 is MDHEN, CDR2 SYDVKM. Trimming stripped 3 bases from V and 5 bases from J, with 13 bases between. CDR3 DNA: TGTGCCAGCAGTTTTACGGGGACACGGGAGACCCAGTACTTC. Protein sequence: CASSFTGTRETQYF.

This clonotype was detected ten times or more. The chain recombines TRBV18 with TRBJ2-1, with D possibly being TRBD1 (5 bases). The V gene lost 0 bases and the J gene lost 8 bases, with 14 bases spanning the gap. The CDR3 has 15 residues. Germline V gene lookup returns CDR1 KGHSH and CDR2 LQKENI. The CDR3 coding sequence is TGTGCCAGCTCACCACCGGGGCGACCTAGGCATGAGCAGTTCTTC. This translates into CASSPPGRPRHEQFF.

This clonotype was counted at least ten times. The chain carries TRBV5-5 and TRBJ1-5; D unresolved. CDR1 is SGHKS and CDR2 is YYEKEE in the germline V gene (reference sequence). The CDR3 loop spans 14 amino acids. Trimming took 1 base from V and 4 from J, leaving 9 bases between them. The CDR3 sequence: CASSLWRLNQPQHF. The CDR3 nucleotides read TGTGCCAGCAGCTTGTGGCGTCTAAATCAGCCCCAGCATTTT.

This clonotype showed up many times. This chain links TRBV24-1 with TRBJ1-1, with TRBD1 as a possible D gene (6 bases). The CDR3 extends over 14 amino acids. Trimming left V 5 bases short and J 6 bases short, with 15 bases between. Germline V gene sequence: CDR1 KGHDR, CDR2 SFDVKD. The CDR3: CATSAGGGFAEAFF. The CDR3 coding sequence is TGTGCCACCAGTGCGGGGGGCGGGTTCGCTGAAGCTTTCTTT.

This clonotype has only a few counts. The chain has TRBV18 and TRBJ2-2; 7 bases match TRBD1. The germline gives CDR1 KGHSH, CDR2 LQKENI. The J segment lost 10 bases and the V segment lost 3 bases, leaving 8 bases of the junction unmatched. The CDR3 contains 14 residues. DNA of the CDR3: TGTGCCAGCTCACCGACAGGGATTCAGGCGGAGCTGTTTTTT. Translating gives CASSPTGIQAELFF.

The table lists this clonotype with a few counts. The J gene is TRBJ1-5, the V gene TRBV5-1; D unclear. Germline-derived CDR1 and CDR2 are SGHRS and YFSETQ. The V gene lost 7 bases and the J gene lost 7 bases, with 18 bases spanning the gap. CDR3 size: 14 residues. Here the CDR3 reads CASAIDDPGQPQHF. DNA for the CDR3: TGCGCCAGCGCTATTGATGACCCGGGGCAGCCCCAGCATTTT.

This clonotype was picked up many times. The chain joins TRBV10-3 to TRBJ2-5, with 8 bases lining up with TRBD2. The CDR3 totals 15 residues. With 2 bases clipped from V and 1 base from J, the junction kept 3 bases outside the gene matches. Germline V gene sequence: CDR1 ENHRY, CDR2 SYGVKD. Here the CDR3 DNA reads TGTGCCATCAGTGAGGGAACTAGCGGCCAAGAGACCCAGTACTTC. It is translated as CAISEGTSGQETQYF.

This clonotype has just a few counts. The chain uses TRBV5-6 and TRBJ2-2; possibly TRBD1 for D (6 bases). The length of the CDR3 is 16 residues. V was clipped by 4 bases and J by 1 base, with 14 bases between them. Germline loops: CDR1 SGHDT, CDR2 YYEEEE. The DNA of the CDR3 is TGTGCCAGCAGCCTGACCGGGACAAGGAACACCGGGGAGCTGTTTTTT. Translated, it gives CASSLTGTRNTGELFF.

This clonotype was counted ten times or more. This chain connects TRBV4-2 to TRBJ2-5; D not resolved. CDR1 is LGHNA, CDR2 YNFKEQ, per germline. Deletions cut 0 bases from V and 5 bases from J, with 7 bases between. The CDR3 is made up of 13 amino acids. This chain's CDR3 is CASSQEGRETQYF. As DNA, the CDR3 is TGTGCCAGCAGCCAAGAAGGACGGGAGACCCAGTACTTC.

This clonotype occurred many times. This chain joins TRBV20-1 and TRBJ2-1; D is unresolved. The V gene lost 3 bases and the J gene lost 2 bases, with 17 bases spanning the gap. CDR1 is DFQATT, CDR2 SNEGSKA, per germline (reference sequence). The CDR3 is 16 residues long. The CDR3 bases are TGCAGTGCTAGGGTGCAGCCTCGAATCCCCTACAATGAGCAGTTCTTC. Translation gives CSARVQPRIPYNEQFF.

At least ten counts were recorded for this clonotype. The chain is built from TRBV27 and TRBJ2-7; 11 bases map to TRBD1. The CDR3 extends over 16 amino acids. V shed 6 bases, J shed 3 bases, and the junction held 10 bases outside the gene matches. From germline, CDR1 is MNHEY and CDR2 SMNVEV (reference sequence). This chain's CDR3 is CASRPFTGTGGYEQYF. The CDR3 DNA is TGTGCCAGCAGGCCTTTCACCGGGACAGGGGGCTACGAGCAGTACTTC.

This clonotype was detected ten times or more. The chain combines TRBV28 with TRBJ1-1; TRBD1 matches 10 bases. V was pared by 3 bases and J by 9 bases, with 1 base of the junction left unmatched. The CDR3 runs 12 residues. From germline, CDR1 is MDHEN and CDR2 SYDVKM. CDR3 bases: TGTGCCAGCAGTTTGGGACAGGGGCAAGCTTTCTTT. Translating it yields CASSLGQGQAFF. Full variable domain (outside the CDR3, taken from reference TRBV28 and TRBJ1-1): DVKVTQSSRYLVKRTGEKVFLECVQDMDHENMFWYRQDPGLGLRLIYFSYDVKMKEKGDIPEGYSVSREKKERFSLILESASTNQTSMYLCASSLGQGQAFFGQGTRLTVV.

This clonotype was found many times. The chain recombines TRBV7-9 with TRBJ2-5; a weak D match, TRBD2 (5 bases). Germline assignment: CDR1 SEHNR and CDR2 FQNEAQ (reference sequence). V lost 4 bases, J lost 5 bases, and 14 bases lay in between. The CDR3 is made up of 14 amino acids. The CDR3 DNA sequence: TGTGCCAGCAGCTGGGAAAACGGGGTCGAGACCCAGTACTTC. This encodes CASSWENGVETQYF. Full variable domain (outside the CDR3, taken from reference TRBV7-9 and TRBJ2-5): DTGVSQNPRHKITKRGQNVTFRCDPISEHNRLYWYRQTLGQGPEFLTYFQNEAQLEKSRLLSDRFSAERPKGSFSTLEIQRTEQGDSAMYLCASSWENGVETQYFGPGTRLLVL.

This clonotype was picked up many times. The J gene is TRBJ2-1, the V gene TRBV6-1; D uncertain. This CDR3 has 18 residues. Between the trimmed V and J ends, which lost 2 bases and 0 bases, there was a span of 17 bases. CDR1 and CDR2 from the germline V gene are MNHNS and SASEGT. The CDR3: CASSELVSSPSSYNEQFF. In nucleotides, the CDR3 is TGTGCCAGCAGTGAACTAGTGTCATCCCCGAGCTCCTACAATGAGCAGTTCTTC.

CDR3 nucleotides: TGTGCCAGCAGTGCGCAAGTCAGGAAGGGACGCGAGCAGTACTTC. Translating gives CASSAQVRKGREQYF. This sequence joins TRBV6-1 and TRBJ2-7; perhaps D is TRBD1 or TRBD2 (5 bases each). The CDR3 loop spans 15 amino acids. V lost 4 bases and J lost 6, with 19 bases in between. CDR1 is MNHNS, CDR2 SASEGT, per germline.

This clonotype rates as medium-sized. V and J are TRBV7-9 and TRBJ2-5; D not certain. Germline assignment: CDR1 SEHNR and CDR2 FQNEAQ (reference sequence). V was cut by 5 bases and J by 5 bases, with 15 bases left in between. This CDR3 contains 14 residues. CDR3 DNA: TGTGCCAGCAGCCACGGTGCACTCGTCGAGACCCAGTACTTC. Protein product: CASSHGALVETQYF.

The chain couples TRBV5-1 to TRBJ1-3; no definite D call. Per germline, CDR1 SGHRS and CDR2 YFSETQ. Trimming took off 1 base at V and 3 bases at J, with 14 bases between the two ends. This CDR3 has 16 residues. The CDR3 DNA sequence: TGCGCCAGCAGCTTGTTTTCTGACACTAGTGGAAACACCATATATTTT. It yields the protein CASSLFSDTSGNTIYF.